This T cell receptor beta chain comes out of a study of blood T cells in healthy people across ages. Study overall: Capture by template switching was about one barcoded beta molecule per two T cells. Regarding the study as a whole: TCR beta diversity was tightly associated with the proportion of naive T cells.

On this clonotype: Its specificity is not known. This may stem from a read error, because a much larger clone lies one nucleotide away.

Alongside a J-beta primer mix, a sample-barcoded 5' primer served in a second PCR lasting about 6 to 12 cycles. One entry per CDR3 protein results from TCRdb running MiXCR on the 5' RACE reads. Among about 620,000 distinct CDR3 sequences listed, about 50% were seen once. CDR1 is SGHRS and CDR2 is YFSETQ in the germline V gene. The CDR3 contains 14 residues. The chain couples TRBV5-1 to TRBJ2-4; either TRBD1 or TRBD2 may fit D (5 bases each). The clonotype originates from a woman of 80 years or more in good health. Source material: blood. The CDR3 bases are TGCGCCGGCAGCTTGTCTGCAGGGACCAACATTCAGTACTTC. Protein sequence: CAGSLSAGTNIQYF.